Sequencing of this T cell receptor beta chain was carried out in a study of T cell changes during pregnancy in multiple sclerosis. Germline CDR1 is GTSNPN and CDR2 is SVGIG (reference sequence). The CDR3 sequence is 13 residues long. The germline V and J ends were trimmed by 8 bases and 0 bases, with 11 bases remaining between them. Measured with immunoSEQ multiplex PCR; TCRdb has only the in-frame clones, and not every one. The sample carries tens of thousands of clones, about 94% recorded once. The source material was peripheral blood, sampled in the third trimester of pregnancy. The chain couples TRBV30 to TRBJ1-3; the D gene is possibly TRBD1 (6 bases). The TCR originated in a female donor with multiple sclerosis, enrolled in a pregnancy study. CDR3 sequence: CAVDSLSGNTIYF. In nucleotides, the CDR3 is TGTGCCGTGGACAGCCTCTCTGGAAACACCATATATTTT.